These 25 T cell receptor beta chains came from one sample sequenced in a study of cytomegalovirus exposure and HLA in healthy donors. A multiplex PCR was run with 60 Vbeta primers and 13 Jbeta primers. Produced via immunoSEQ multiplex PCR; TCRdb's table is partial and in-frame only. The sample lists around 190,000 clones, around 79% occurring once. Sequenced: PBMCs. The receptor source for this set is a woman aged 40 to 50 in good health and CMV-seronegative.

V is TRBV30 and J is TRBJ1-2, with D tentatively TRBD1 (5 bases). CDR3 size: 12 residues. The V end lost 5 bases, the J end lost 6 bases, and 13 bases lay between the germline ends. The germline CDR1 and CDR2 sequences are GTSNPN and SVGIG (reference sequence). The CDR3 protein is CAWGGDRDGYTF. CDR3 nucleotides: TGTGCCTGGGGGGGGGACCGCGATGGCTACACCTTC.

The sample holds one count of this clone. The chain joins TRBV7-2 to TRBJ2-5; 9 bases are shared with TRBD2. This CDR3 contains 16 residues. Trimming at V came to 2 bases and at J to 2 bases, leaving 6 bases not matched to a gene. Looked up from germline, CDR1 is SGHTA and CDR2 is FQGNSA. CDR3 nucleotide sequence: TGTGCCAGCAGCTTAACCGGGACTAGCCGACAAGAGACCCAGTACTTC. It specifies CASSLTGTSRQETQYF.

The CDR3 reads CASSLGLTGGAYGYTF. The CDR3 DNA follows: TGTGCCAGCAGCTTAGGCCTGACAGGGGGTGCCTATGGCTACACCTTC. The J gene is TRBJ1-2, the V gene TRBV11-2; 9 bases are a match to TRBD1. There are 16 residues in the CDR3. Germline CDR1 and CDR2: SGHAT and FQNNGV. Losses at the gene ends were 1 base for V and 4 bases for J; bases not matched to a gene: 7.

The chain is built from TRBV25-1 and TRBJ2-7; D is unclear. Germline assignment: CDR1 MGHDK and CDR2 SYGVNS. The V end was cut by 5 bases, the J end by 4 bases, with 6 bases between. The CDR3 contains 11 residues. CDR3 coding DNA: TGTGCCAGCAGTTCGGTTTACGAGCAGTACTTC. This codes for CASSSVYEQYF.

The rearrangement uses TRBV5-1 and TRBJ1-4; TRBD1 matches 8 bases. With V trimmed by 3 bases and J by 5 bases, 12 bases remained unmatched. From germline, CDR1 is SGHRS and CDR2 YFSETQ. The CDR3 sequence is 17 residues long. This CDR3 is CASSSQGTGALNEKLFF. The CDR3 coding sequence is TGCGCCAGCAGCTCCCAGGGGACAGGAGCCTTAAATGAAAAACTGTTTTTT. Supplemented by reference TRBV5-1 and TRBJ1-4, the full variable domain reads KAGVTQTPRYLIKTRGQQVTLSCSPISGHRSVSWYQQTPGQGLQFLFEYFSETQRNKGNFPGRFSGRQFSNSRSEMNVSTLELGDSALYLCASSSQGTGALNEKLFFGSGTQLSVL.

The gene calls are TRBV4-1 and TRBJ2-5; 7 bases align to TRBD2. J was trimmed by 2 bases and V by 3 bases; bases with no gene match: 15. CDR1 and CDR2 from the germline V gene are MGHRA and YSYEKL. The CDR3 covers 18 residues. CDR3 protein: CASSHLFGTKSGQETQYF. The CDR3 DNA sequence: TGCGCCAGCAGCCATTTGTTCGGGACTAAGAGTGGGCAAGAGACCCAGTACTTC.

The chain links TRBV5-1 to TRBJ2-1, with 8 bases lining up with TRBD2. This CDR3 is 17 amino acids long. With V trimmed by 4 bases and J by 0 bases, 9 bases remained unmatched. Germline-derived CDR1 and CDR2 are SGHRS and YFSETQ. The CDR3 DNA follows: TGCGCCAGCAGCGGTTTAGCGGGGCGCCACTCCTACAATGAGCAGTTCTTC. Its protein product is CASSGLAGRHSYNEQFF.

This clone has a handful of counts. The chain uses TRBV27 and TRBJ2-7, with D perhaps TRBD2 (5 bases). CDR3 length: 13 residues. The V gene lost 7 bases and the J gene lost 0 bases, with 10 bases spanning the gap. Germline V lookup: CDR1 MNHEY, CDR2 SMNVEV (reference sequence). The CDR3 coding sequence is TGTGCCAGCATGGGCGGGTTCTCCTACGAGCAGTACTTC. Residues: CASMGGFSYEQYF.

This clone was recorded only once. The chain is built from TRBV28 and TRBJ2-5; tentatively, D is TRBD1 (6 bases). V was cut by 7 bases and J by 4 bases, with 16 bases left in between. This CDR3 is built from 14 residues. The V gene's germline CDR1 is MDHEN and CDR2 SYDVKM. In nucleotides, the CDR3 is TGTGCCAGCATGGCCAGGGGAAAGGTAGAGACCCAGTACTTC. It translates to CASMARGKVETQYF.

This sequence joins TRBV7-8 and TRBJ2-5; a possible D gene is TRBD1 (5 bases). The CDR3 covers 12 residues. Germline CDR1 SGHVS, CDR2 FQNEAQ. Trimming shortened V by 4 bases and J by 5 bases, and 8 bases separated the two germline ends. The CDR3 DNA reads TGTGCCAGCAGCTCAGGGCTGGAGACCCAGTACTTC. Protein product: CASSSGLETQYF.

The chain carries TRBV5-4 and TRBJ1-2; 7 bases match TRBD1. The CDR3 is 14 amino acids. CDR1 and CDR2 (germline): SGHNT, YYREEE (reference sequence). V lost 4 bases, J lost 0 bases, and 3 bases stayed unmatched. The CDR3 DNA follows: TGTGCCAGCAGCGGGGACAGCACTAACTATGGCTACACCTTC. Translated, it gives CASSGDSTNYGYTF.

The chain employs TRBV19 and TRBJ1-5; maybe TRBD1 (6 bases). CDR3 length: 14 amino acids. Trimming shortened V by 3 bases and J by 6 bases, and 12 bases separated the two germline ends. Germline V gene data show CDR1 as LNHDA and CDR2 as SQIVND (reference sequence). CDR3 in DNA: TGTGCCAGTAGTATGAGCACAGGGCTTCAGCCCCAGCATTTT. Translated: CASSMSTGLQPQHF.

The chain is built from TRBV7-9 and TRBJ2-2, with D perhaps matching TRBD2 (6 bases). CDR3 length: 16 residues. Trimming pared 2 bases from V and 6 bases from J, leaving 16 bases between. Germline V CDR1 and CDR2: SEHNR, FQNEAQ (reference sequence). In DNA form, the CDR3 reads TGTGCCAGCAGCTTACTCGGGGGAACTCTCGCCGGGGAGCTGTTTTTT. It yields the protein CASSLLGGTLAGELFF.

The V call is TRBV7-2, the J call TRBJ2-3; D not certain. Trimming cost V 5 bases and J 2 bases, with 5 bases left between them. The CDR3 is 12 amino acids. CDR1 is SGHTA and CDR2 is FQGNSA in the germline V gene. CDR3 in DNA: TGTGCCAGCAGCCCCTTCACAGATACGCAGTATTTT. This sequence encodes CASSPFTDTQYF.

The gene calls are TRBV9 and TRBJ2-1; D gene ambiguous. V gave up 2 bases and J gave up 4 bases, with 7 bases separating them. The germline gives CDR1 SGDLS, CDR2 YYNGEE. The CDR3 covers 13 residues. CDR3: CASSVATYNEQFF. Here the CDR3 DNA reads TGTGCCAGCAGCGTGGCGACTTACAATGAGCAGTTCTTC.

This sequence joins TRBV5-1 and TRBJ1-1, with 12 bases matching TRBD1. This CDR3 region has 20 residues. Germline V lookup: CDR1 SGHRS, CDR2 YFSETQ. Germline trimming cut 0 bases from V and 3 bases from J; bases unmatched to any gene: 15. The CDR3 reads CASSLAGGKGTGGMDTEAFF. In DNA form, the CDR3 reads TGCGCCAGCAGCTTGGCGGGGGGAAAGGGGACAGGGGGCATGGACACTGAAGCTTTCTTT.

This rearrangement joins TRBV27 to TRBJ1-2, with 8 bases identical to TRBD1. The CDR3 runs to 19 residues. Germline values: CDR1 MNHEY, CDR2 SMNVEV (reference sequence). V lost 0 bases and J lost 4; bases outside the gene matches: 16. The CDR3 loop reads CASSLSGLFNRGKGYGYTF. In DNA form, the CDR3 reads TGTGCCAGCAGTTTATCTGGACTATTCAACAGGGGGAAGGGCTATGGCTACACCTTC.

The sample holds a few counts of this clone. The V and J genes are TRBV5-5 and TRBJ1-5; 7 bases are shared with TRBD1. V lost 2 bases to trimming and J lost 5 bases; unmatched junction nucleotides: 7. Per germline, CDR1 SGHKS and CDR2 YYEKEE (reference sequence). The CDR3 loop spans 15 amino acids. In nucleotides, the CDR3 is TGTGCCAGCAGCTTTATTACAGGGGCGGATCAGCCCCAGCATTTT. This sequence encodes CASSFITGADQPQHF. Filled out from reference TRBV5-5 and TRBJ1-5, the complete variable domain reads DAGVTQSPTHLIKTRGQQVTLRCSPISGHKSVSWYQQVLGQGPQFIFQYYEKEERGRGNFPDRFSARQFPNYSSELNVNALLLGDSALYLCASSFITGADQPQHFGDGTRLSIL.

V is TRBV7-9 and J is TRBJ2-1, with 10 bases identical to TRBD1. CDR3 length: 16 amino acids. The V segment lost 4 bases and the J segment 2 bases; nucleotides outside the gene matches: 5. Germline loops: CDR1 SEHNR, CDR2 FQNEAQ (reference sequence). The CDR3 DNA reads TGTGCCAGCAGCTCCCAGACAGGGGGCACCTACAATGAGCAGTTCTTC. Protein sequence: CASSSQTGGTYNEQFF.

The chain combines TRBV7-2 with TRBJ2-7, with D unresolved. The germline CDR1 and CDR2 sequences are SGHTA and FQGNSA. V lost 5 bases to trimming and J lost 6 bases, with 14 bases between them. The length of the CDR3 is 13 residues. The CDR3 is CASSPVLWAEQYF. CDR3 bases: TGTGCCAGCAGCCCCGTCCTGTGGGCCGAGCAGTACTTC.

This chain joins TRBV19 and TRBJ1-1, with D possibly TRBD1 on 6 matching bases. The CDR3 sequence is 14 residues long. In germline, CDR1 is LNHDA, CDR2 SQIVND (reference sequence). Trimming shortened V by 3 bases and J by 4 bases, and 12 bases separated the two germline ends. In DNA, the CDR3 is TGTGCCAGTAGTATCTCAGGGGTCGTCACTGAAGCTTTCTTT. As protein: CASSISGVVTEAFF.

The chain recombines TRBV2 with TRBJ1-2, with 12 bases fitting TRBD1. This CDR3 contains 17 residues. CDR1 and CDR2 from the germline V gene are SNHLY and FYNNEI. Trimming at V came to 6 bases and at J to 3 bases, leaving 11 bases not matched to a gene. CDR3 loop: CASRGAPGQGADYGYTF. CDR3 nucleotides: TGTGCCAGCAGGGGGGCTCCGGGACAGGGGGCTGACTATGGCTACACCTTC.

The chain recombines TRBV19 with TRBJ1-1, with a tentative D call TRBD1 (5 bases). Looked up from germline, CDR1 is LNHDA and CDR2 is SQIVND (reference sequence). CDR3 length: 16 residues. The V gene lost 4 bases and the J gene lost 5 bases, with 20 bases spanning the gap. The CDR3 spells CASSTTGRAGNTEAFF. The CDR3 DNA sequence: TGTGCCAGTAGTACTACCGGTAGGGCAGGGAATACTGAAGCTTTCTTT.

This chain connects TRBV29-1 to TRBJ1-1, with D tentatively TRBD1 (6 bases). The V and J ends lost 6 bases and 8 bases respectively, with 25 bases between them. Looked up from germline, CDR1 is SQVTM and CDR2 is ANQGSEA. This CDR3 has 15 amino acids. The CDR3 DNA reads TGCAGCGTGGGTGGGGGCCGGTCGTCAATTCGAGAAGCTTTCTTT. It is translated as CSVGGGRSSIREAFF.

A few counts support this clone. The chain has TRBV7-2 and TRBJ2-1; 11 nucleotides line up with TRBD2. The germline V gene has CDR1 SGHTA and CDR2 FQGNSA. The V and J ends lost 6 bases and 15 bases, in that order; junction bases with no gene match: 19. The CDR3 extends over 16 amino acids. The CDR3 nucleotides read TGTGCCAGCAGTCAAGACTTAGCGGGAGGGCCAGTTTATTGGTTCTTC. Protein: CASSQDLAGGPVYWFF.